The entry below gives a single T cell receptor (beta chain) sequence along with its context. Its specificity is unknown. The data derive from a study of synovial regulatory T cells in juvenile arthritis. Overall study findings and caveats: iaTreg cells shared more CDR3 sequences with synovial Tregs than other blood Tregs did. Inflammation-associated Treg cells in blood had less TCR diversity than the remaining blood Treg cells.

Libraries were prepared by immunoSEQ multiplex PCR; TCRdb keeps only in-frame clonotypes and omits some of them. Recorded for this sample: more than 7,500 clones. Donors were about a dozen juvenile idiopathic arthritis patients with active disease. Sequencing was done on a sample of Treg cells from blood. Documented subset: remaining (HLA-DR-negative) circulating blood Treg cells. The receptor's source is a donor under 30 with juvenile idiopathic arthritis.

The CDR3 here is CASSKEVRGQLNTEAFF. The chain is built from TRBV21-1 and TRBJ1-1; TCRdb's D call, TRBD1, is unchecked because there is no DNA. TRBV21-1 is termed a pseudogene. This CDR3 contains 17 residues. The nucleotide record is missing.